This T cell receptor (beta chain) came from a study of T cell responses to AZD1222 COVID-19 vaccine. The protocol was immunoSEQ multiplex PCR, while the TCRdb copy is restricted to in-frame clones and leaves out a portion. The data show tens of thousands of clones, 80% to 90% seen once. Germline loops: CDR1 MNHEY, CDR2 SVGAGI. V trimming: 8 bases; J trimming: 2 bases; junction bases outside the gene matches: 4. This CDR3 is 14 amino acids long. The sequences come from peripheral blood, collected 28 days after the second AZD1222 dose. This receptor was taken from an adult who received the AZD1222 COVID-19 vaccine. The chain joins TRBV6-5 to TRBJ2-7; TRBD2 matches at 12 bases. For the CDR3, the DNA is TGTGCCAGCCAACGGACTAGCGGGGCCTACGAGCAGTACTTC. It codes for CASQRTSGAYEQYF.